The 16 T cell receptor beta chains in this list originate from one sample, sequenced in a study of response to subunit inactivated influenza vaccine. TCRdb fed the RT-PCR reads into MiXCR, producing one record per CDR3 protein. The sample has around 580,000 distinct CDR3 sequences, 12% to 15% seen once; the top ten hold around 10%. Material: PBMCs from blood, obtained about 12 days after vaccination. The receptors were sampled from a man aged 45-65 years who received an inactivated influenza vaccine.

This rearrangement joins TRBV6-2 or TRBV6-3 to TRBJ2-1; possible D gene TRBD2, 6 bases. The ends were cut back, 2 bases at V and 0 bases at J, with 8 bases in the middle. CDR1 MNHEY and CDR2 SVGEGT come from the germline V gene. The CDR3 has 15 residues. The CDR3 here is CASSYRSGSYNEQFF. Written as DNA, the CDR3 is TGTGCCAGCAGTTACCGTAGCGGCTCCTACAATGAGCAGTTCTTC.

This clonotype was counted ten times or more. V is TRBV20-1 and J is TRBJ2-5; 11 bases line up with TRBD1. The germline V gene has CDR1 DFQATT and CDR2 SNEGSKA (reference sequence). V shed 0 bases, J shed 5 bases, and the junction held 8 bases outside the gene matches. The CDR3 is made up of 16 amino acids. DNA of the CDR3: TGCAGTGCTAGAGATCTTTCGGACAGGGGGCTGGAGACCCAGTACTTC. This codes for CSARDLSDRGLETQYF.

At least ten counts were recorded for this clonotype. CDR3 sequence reads: CASSPMALMNTEAFF. DNA of the CDR3: TGTGCCAGCAGTCCCATGGCCCTCATGAACACTGAAGCTTTCTTT. This chain links TRBV12-3 or TRBV12-4 with TRBJ1-1, with D uncertain. The CDR3 spans 15 residues. The V end was cut by 5 bases, the J end by 0 bases, with 13 bases between.

This rearrangement joins TRBV18 to TRBJ1-1; D is uncertain. This CDR3 spans 16 amino acids. V lost 5 bases, J lost 4 bases, and 20 bases lay in between. CDR1 is KGHSH, CDR2 LQKENI, per germline. The CDR3 DNA is TGTGCCAGCTCAACAACAGCACCAAACTGGGGCACTGAAGCTTTCTTT. Translation gives CASSTTAPNWGTEAFF.

V is TRBV4-3 and J is TRBJ1-2; D unresolved. The V gene lost 0 bases and the J gene lost 4 bases, with 9 bases spanning the gap. The CDR3 totals 14 residues. Germline V CDR1 and CDR2: LGHNA, YSLEER. The CDR3 DNA is TGCGCCAGCAGCCAAGATTTACAGACCTATGGCTACACCTTC. It yields the protein CASSQDLQTYGYTF.

This clonotype has only a few counts. The chain couples TRBV27 to TRBJ1-4; D not resolved. The CDR3 runs to 14 residues. The V gene lost 3 bases and the J gene lost 11 bases, with 16 bases spanning the gap. Germline V CDR1 and CDR2: MNHEY, SMNVEV (reference sequence). The CDR3 spells CASSLRVKDRKLFF. The CDR3, as DNA: TGTGCCAGCAGTTTGAGGGTCAAAGACCGTAAACTGTTTTTT.

This clonotype was counted only a few times. This rearrangement joins TRBV29-1 to TRBJ2-7; TRBD2 matches at 7 bases. With 1 base clipped from V and 3 bases from J, the junction kept 6 bases outside the gene matches. This CDR3 has 14 amino acids. In germline, CDR1 is SQVTM, CDR2 ANQGSEA. CDR3 in amino acids: CSVEVASGLYEQYF. The CDR3 coding sequence is TGCAGCGTTGAAGTCGCTAGCGGCCTCTACGAGCAGTACTTC.

This clonotype was counted between two and nine times. The genes are TRBV4-1 and TRBJ1-3; 7 nucleotides match TRBD1. The CDR3 contains 20 residues. J gave up 0 bases and V 4 bases, and 18 bases lay outside the gene matches. The germline V gene encodes CDR1 MGHRA and CDR2 YSYEKL. DNA of the CDR3: TGCGCCAGCAGCCGAGAAGGGACAGCGTTGCGGGTGTCCTCTGGAAACACCATATATTTT. It yields the protein CASSREGTALRVSSGNTIYF.

In this sample, this clonotype turned up a few times. Here the CDR3 DNA reads TGCAGTGCTAGAGATAGTTCTAGCGGCAGAAGAAGCTCCTACGAGCAGTACTTC. This encodes CSARDSSSGRRSSYEQYF. The chain carries TRBV20-1 and TRBJ2-7, with TRBD2 matching over 7 bases. Trimming removed 0 bases from V and 0 bases from J; junction bases left unmatched: 14. CDR3 length: 18 residues. Germline CDR1 reads DFQATT; CDR2 reads SNEGSKA (reference sequence).

This clonotype has only a few counts. The chain has TRBV21-1 and TRBJ2-1. TRBV21-1 is designated a pseudogene. The CDR3 runs to 16 residues. CDR3 sequence: CASSNWTGASYNEQFF. CDR3 bases: TGTGCCAGCAGCAACTGGACAGGGGCGTCCTACAATGAGCAGTTCTTC.

This sequence joins TRBV5-1 and TRBJ2-6; D is possibly TRBD2 (5 bases). V lost 2 bases, J lost 2 bases, and 11 bases lay in between. The CDR3 runs to 16 residues. The germline V gene has CDR1 SGHRS and CDR2 YFSETQ. CDR3 region: CASSFGVITGANVLTF. Written as DNA, the CDR3 is TGCGCCAGCAGCTTCGGGGTAATAACTGGGGCCAACGTCCTGACTTTC. The full variable domain, with the rest looked up from reference TRBV5-1 and TRBJ2-6, is KAGVTQTPRYLIKTRGQQVTLSCSPISGHRSVSWYQQTPGQGLQFLFEYFSETQRNKGNFPGRFSGRQFSNSRSEMNVSTLELGDSALYLCASSFGVITGANVLTFGAGSRLTVL.

This sequence joins TRBV11-2 and TRBJ2-5; maybe TRBD2 (6 bases). CDR3 length: 16 residues. CDR1 is SGHAT, CDR2 FQNNGV, per germline. V was pared by 1 base and J by 0 bases, with 12 bases between. This CDR3 reads CASSLVLASYQETQYF. The CDR3 DNA sequence: TGTGCCAGCAGCTTAGTACTAGCTTCGTACCAAGAGACCCAGTACTTC.

This clonotype has a count of ten or more. This chain links TRBV12-3 or TRBV12-4 with TRBJ2-6, with D possibly TRBD1 on 5 matching bases. The V end lost 7 bases, the J end lost 3 bases, and 13 bases lay between the germline ends. The CDR3 consists of 15 residues. In DNA, the CDR3 is TGTGCCAGCACCATCCAGGGTGTTGGGGCCAACGTCCTGACTTTC. It translates to CASTIQGVGANVLTF.

This rearrangement joins TRBV7-2 to TRBJ2-3; D ambiguous. The CDR3 is 13 residues long. Trimming cost V 1 base and J 5 bases, with 7 bases left between them. The germline gives CDR1 SGHTA, CDR2 FQGNSA. The CDR3 sequence is CASSLERIDTQYF. The CDR3 region has the DNA TGTGCCAGCAGCTTAGAGCGTATAGATACGCAGTATTTT. Full variable domain (rest looked up from reference TRBV7-2 and TRBJ2-3): GAGVSQSPSNKVTEKGKDVELRCDPISGHTALYWYRQSLGQGLEFLIYFQGNSAPDKSGLPSDRFSAERTGGSVSTLTIQRTQQEDSAVYLCASSLERIDTQYFGPGTRLTVL.

CDR3 loop: CASSQGRGAPPQPQHF. The DNA for the CDR3 is TGTGCCAGCAGCCAAGGTCGGGGGGCGCCGCCTCAGCCCCAGCATTTT. This rearrangement joins TRBV3-1 to TRBJ1-5; D is perhaps TRBD1 (6 bases). With 1 base removed from V and 6 bases from J, the gap between germline ends came to 16 bases. The CDR3 is made up of 16 amino acids. Germline values: CDR1 LGHDT, CDR2 YNNKEL (reference sequence).

The chain carries TRBV15 and TRBJ2-7; D remains ambiguous. V was shortened by 0 bases and J by 2 bases, with 11 bases between the two germline ends. Germline V gene data show CDR1 as LNHNV and CDR2 as YYDKDF (reference sequence). CDR3 size: 15 residues. Here the CDR3 reads CATSRDPLFTYEQYF. In nucleotides, the CDR3 is TGTGCCACCAGCAGAGACCCTTTATTCACCTACGAGCAGTACTTC.